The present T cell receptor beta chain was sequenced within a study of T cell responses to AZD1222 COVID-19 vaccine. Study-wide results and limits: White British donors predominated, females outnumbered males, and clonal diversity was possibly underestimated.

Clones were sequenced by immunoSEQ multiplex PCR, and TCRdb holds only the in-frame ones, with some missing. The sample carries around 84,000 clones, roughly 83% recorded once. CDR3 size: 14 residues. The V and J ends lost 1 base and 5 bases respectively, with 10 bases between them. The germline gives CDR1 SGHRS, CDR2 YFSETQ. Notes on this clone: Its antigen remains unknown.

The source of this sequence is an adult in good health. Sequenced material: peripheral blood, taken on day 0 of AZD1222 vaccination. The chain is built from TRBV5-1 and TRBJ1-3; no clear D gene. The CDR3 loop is CASSLTEFRNTIYF. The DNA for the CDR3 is TGCGCCAGCAGCTTGACAGAGTTCAGAAACACCATATATTTT.